The 25 T cell receptor beta chains in this list originate from one sample, sequenced in a study of T cells in Graves' hyperthyroidism and ophthalmopathy (dated by TCRdb to about 2019). Receptor libraries were prepared by multiplex PCR. Sequencer: Illumina HiSeq 2000. TCR beta CDR3 regions were amplified from RNA transcripts. The TCR CDR3 was subjected to a first round of RT-PCR using the HTBI primer set and the Qiagen OneStep RT-PCR kit. TCRdb reworked the public reads: Q25 trimming with fastp, MiXCR clone assembly, productive beta chains retained. Each record represents a unique CDR3 protein, reported with the most common genes and DNA among its rows. The sample yields about 210,000 distinct CDR3 sequences; 17% were counted once. Of the sample, approximately 50% is held by the ten largest clones. The sequenced sample consisted of blood. The receptors here all came from a man between 50 and 59 years old with Graves' hyperthyroidism.

J is TRBJ2-7 and V is TRBV5-1; 7 bases align to TRBD1. The ends lost 4 bases at V and 3 bases at J; junction bases unmatched: 10. CDR1 SGHRS and CDR2 YFSETQ come from the germline V gene. This CDR3 comprises 15 residues. CDR3 bases: TGCGCCAGCAGCCAAACCCCGGGACAGAGCTACGAGCAGTACTTC. Encoded protein: CASSQTPGQSYEQYF.

This clonotype was counted ten times or more. The chain has TRBV28 and TRBJ2-5; 7 bases are shared with TRBD2. Germline loops: CDR1 MDHEN, CDR2 SYDVKM. The CDR3 is 15 amino acids. The V segment lost 5 bases and the J segment 0 bases; nucleotides outside the gene matches: 6. The CDR3 here is CASSVRLAYQETQYF. The CDR3 nucleotides read TGTGCCAGCAGTGTAAGACTAGCCTACCAAGAGACCCAGTACTTC.

This clonotype occurred many times. This rearrangement joins TRBV6-5 to TRBJ2-7; 11 bases align to TRBD2. Germline CDR1 reads MNHEY; CDR2 reads SVGAGI. The CDR3 sequence is 14 residues long. With 8 bases clipped from V and 4 bases from J, the junction kept 7 bases outside the gene matches. This chain's CDR3 is CASGDGTSGYEQYF. For the CDR3, the DNA is TGTGCCAGCGGGGACGGGACTAGCGGATACGAGCAGTACTTC.

The CDR3 DNA reads TGTGCCAGTAGTATACTTGCGGGAGGGGCCACCGGGGAGCTGTTTTTT. It yields the protein CASSILAGGATGELFF. This chain links TRBV19 with TRBJ2-2; 9 positions agree with TRBD2. This CDR3 has 16 residues. With V trimmed by 2 bases and J by 4 bases, 5 bases remained unmatched. The V gene's germline CDR1 is LNHDA and CDR2 SQIVND (reference sequence).

V is TRBV6-2 or TRBV6-3 and J is TRBJ2-7; 9 bases are a match to TRBD2. The CDR3 is 15 amino acids. V dropped 6 bases and J dropped 5; count of bases not matched to a gene: 11. Germline V lookup: CDR1 MNHEY, CDR2 SVGEGT. CDR3 sequence: CASRQPGLAVDEQYF. Here the CDR3 DNA reads TGTGCCAGCAGACAACCGGGACTAGCAGTCGACGAGCAGTACTTC.

This clonotype was observed at least ten times. CDR3 protein: CASSPDRGYQPQHF. The CDR3 DNA follows: TGTGCCAGCTCACCGGACAGGGGTTATCAGCCCCAGCATTTT. The chain carries TRBV18 and TRBJ1-5, with 9 bases fitting TRBD1. Germline CDR1 and CDR2: KGHSH and LQKENI. V lost 3 bases to trimming and J lost 5 bases; unmatched junction nucleotides: 2. This CDR3 spans 14 amino acids.

This clonotype has ten or more counts. This chain uses TRBV20-1 with TRBJ2-4; 12 nucleotides line up with TRBD2. Germline CDR1 DFQATT, CDR2 SNEGSKA (reference sequence). V lost 5 bases and J lost 2; bases outside the gene matches: 10. CDR3 length: 17 residues. DNA of the CDR3: TGCAGTGCTCCGGGACTAGCGGGTACGGTCACCAAAAACATTCAGTACTTC. This encodes CSAPGLAGTVTKNIQYF.

This clonotype was seen only once. The rearrangement links TRBV6-5 to TRBJ1-3; a weak D match, TRBD1 (6 bases). Germline V gene sequence: CDR1 MNHEY, CDR2 SVGAGI. V shed 0 bases and J shed 0 bases, with 12 bases lying between them. The CDR3 has 17 residues. The CDR3 loop reads CASSYSLRDNSGNTIYF. CDR3 DNA: TGTGCCAGCAGTTACTCGCTTCGGGACAACTCTGGAAACACCATATATTTT.

This clonotype occurred many times. The chain carries TRBV28 and TRBJ1-2; D gene ambiguous. This CDR3 has 12 amino acids. The ends were cut back, 2 bases at V and 4 bases at J, with 5 bases in the middle. Germline V gene lookup returns CDR1 MDHEN and CDR2 SYDVKM. For the CDR3, the DNA is TGTGCCAGCAGTTTAAAGGGCTATGGCTACACCTTC. Amino acids: CASSLKGYGYTF.

The chain is built from TRBV20-1 and TRBJ2-1; the D gene is possibly TRBD1 (6 bases). The CDR3 runs to 17 residues. Germline lookup yields CDR1 DFQATT and CDR2 SNEGSKA (reference sequence). V lost 3 bases, J lost 3 bases, and 21 bases lay in between. The CDR3 DNA reads as TGCAGTGCTAGGGAACCTACAGGGTTTGGTAGCTACAATGAGCAGTTCTTC. Translated: CSAREPTGFGSYNEQFF.

This clonotype was recorded many times. This sequence joins TRBV20-1 and TRBJ2-1; D gene ambiguous. V lost 1 base and J 5 bases, leaving 12 bases between the germline ends. CDR3 length: 14 amino acids. Germline CDR1 is DFQATT and CDR2 is SNEGSKA (reference sequence). Written as DNA, the CDR3 is TGCAGTGCTAGAGTCGATAGCAGAGACAATGAGCAGTTCTTC. Its translation is CSARVDSRDNEQFF.

This clonotype was found many times. The chain uses TRBV18 and TRBJ2-7, with 7 bases that match TRBD1. V was clipped by 6 bases and J by 2 bases; unmatched bases: 7. Per the germline V gene, CDR1 is KGHSH and CDR2 is LQKENI. There are 14 residues in the CDR3. Written as DNA, the CDR3 is TGTGCCAGCTCTCAATTGACAGGGACCTACGAGCAGTACTTC. Translated, it gives CASSQLTGTYEQYF.

In its sample, this clonotype was seen many times. The J gene is TRBJ2-1, the V gene TRBV20-1; the D call may be TRBD1 or TRBD2 (5 bases each). Germline V CDR1 and CDR2: DFQATT, SNEGSKA (reference sequence). This CDR3 region has 17 residues. V gave up 4 bases and J gave up 2 bases, with 21 bases separating them. CDR3 region: CSAIRDGDPEAYNEQFF. The CDR3 coding sequence is TGCAGTGCTATCCGGGACGGAGACCCGGAGGCCTACAATGAGCAGTTCTTC.

In this sample, this clonotype turned up many times. The gene calls are TRBV11-2 and TRBJ2-3; 12 bases line up with TRBD2. The V gene's germline CDR1 is SGHAT and CDR2 FQNNGV. The V and J ends lost 2 bases and 2 bases, in that order; junction bases with no gene match: 2. This CDR3 is built from 16 residues. The CDR3 sequence is CASSLTSGRTTDTQYF. CDR3 coding DNA: TGTGCCAGCAGCTTAACTAGCGGGAGGACCACAGATACGCAGTATTTT.

The rearrangement links TRBV29-1 to TRBJ2-7; D perhaps matches TRBD1 (6 bases). Germline V gene data show CDR1 as SQVTM and CDR2 as ANQGSEA. Trimming cost V 4 bases and J 4 bases, with 11 bases left between them. CDR3 length: 12 amino acids. The CDR3 protein is CSVGGGGYEQYF. The CDR3 nucleotides read TGCAGCGTTGGTGGGGGCGGATACGAGCAGTACTTC.

This clonotype was detected ten times or more. The V call is TRBV6-1, the J call TRBJ2-3; the D is unclear. This CDR3 spans 13 amino acids. Trimming took off 3 bases at V and 4 bases at J, with 8 bases between the two ends. CDR1 MNHNS and CDR2 SASEGT come from the germline V gene. The CDR3 region has the DNA TGTGCCAGCAGTGACAACGCGGCAGATACGCAGTATTTT. As protein: CASSDNAADTQYF.

This clonotype was seen more than once but under ten times. V and J are TRBV28 and TRBJ2-2; the D gene is possibly TRBD1 (6 bases). The ends were cut back, 10 bases at V and 3 bases at J, with 12 bases in the middle. The germline V gene has CDR1 MDHEN and CDR2 SYDVKM. The CDR3 is made up of 13 amino acids. The CDR3 sequence is CATRRQDTGELFF. CDR3 coding DNA: TGTGCCACCCGACGACAGGACACCGGGGAGCTGTTTTTT.

This clonotype came up a few times. This chain joins TRBV20-1 and TRBJ2-4; 8 bases are shared with TRBD2. CDR3 length: 17 amino acids. The V segment lost 3 bases and the J segment 1 base; nucleotides outside the gene matches: 11. The germline gives CDR1 DFQATT, CDR2 SNEGSKA (reference sequence). This chain's CDR3 is CSASGRALSTAKNIQYF. In DNA, the CDR3 is TGCAGTGCTAGCGGGAGGGCCCTCTCGACCGCCAAAAACATTCAGTACTTC.

This clonotype was seen repeatedly, ten times or more. DNA for the CDR3: TGCAGTGTCGTTCGGGACTACGAGCAGTACTTC. Its protein product is CSVVRDYEQYF. The chain links TRBV20-1 to TRBJ2-7; tentative D call: TRBD2 (5 bases). CDR3 length: 11 residues. Trimming shortened V by 7 bases and J by 3 bases, and 10 bases separated the two germline ends. From germline, CDR1 is DFQATT and CDR2 SNEGSKA (reference sequence).

This clonotype was seen ten or more times. The J gene is TRBJ2-7, the V gene TRBV28, with 8 bases fitting TRBD2. CDR3 length equals 15 residues. The junction had 9 bases not matched to a gene; V was cut back by 3 bases and J by 5 bases. The germline V gene encodes CDR1 MDHEN and CDR2 SYDVKM. CDR3 in amino acids: CASSFRDSGINEQYF. CDR3 sequence (DNA): TGTGCCAGCAGTTTTCGGGATAGCGGGATCAACGAGCAGTACTTC. Complete variable domain (other parts from reference TRBV28 and TRBJ2-7): DVKVTQSSRYLVKRTGEKVFLECVQDMDHENMFWYRQDPGLGLRLIYFSYDVKMKEKGDIPEGYSVSREKKERFSLILESASTNQTSMYLCASSFRDSGINEQYFGPGTRLTVT.

This clonotype was counted ten times or more. This sequence joins TRBV7-2 and TRBJ2-7; D is possibly TRBD1 (6 bases). Germline CDR1 SGHTA, CDR2 FQGNSA. This CDR3 spans 15 amino acids. Trimming cost V 2 bases and J 0 bases, with 11 bases left between them. DNA of the CDR3: TGTGCCAGCAGCTTAAGTGGGGGCCTCTCCTACGAGCAGTACTTC. This gives the protein CASSLSGGLSYEQYF.

This clonotype was seen at least ten times. The rearrangement uses TRBV7-9 and TRBJ2-1; 7 bases align to TRBD2. V lost 5 bases and J lost 5; bases outside the gene matches: 9. The CDR3 covers 15 residues. CDR1 and CDR2 (germline): SEHNR, FQNEAQ (reference sequence). CDR3 loop: CASSPTASGHNEQFF. CDR3 nucleotides: TGTGCCAGCAGCCCAACGGCTAGCGGACACAATGAGCAGTTCTTC.

This clonotype has a count of ten or more. This chain links TRBV12-3 or TRBV12-4 with TRBJ1-5; TRBD1 matches 10 bases. The CDR3 extends over 17 amino acids. V was pared by 4 bases and J by 1 base, with 7 bases of the junction left unmatched. The CDR3 protein is CASSSGQGTTSNQPQHF. CDR3 nucleotides: TGTGCCAGCAGTTCGGGACAGGGGACTACCAGCAATCAGCCCCAGCATTTT.

Only a few counts were recorded for this clonotype. Compared with germline, one end of the junction differs, possibly owing to a read error. This chain uses TRBV4-3 with TRBJ2-3, with D possibly matching TRBD2 (6 bases). CDR3 length: 15 residues. The V gene's germline CDR1 is LGHNA and CDR2 YSLEER. The CDR3 loop is CASCQEGLSTDTQYF. The CDR3 nucleotides read TGCGCCAGCTGCCAAGAGGGACTCAGCACAGATACGCAGTATTTT.

In its sample, this clonotype was seen many times. This chain uses TRBV3-1 with TRBJ2-1, with a possible D match to TRBD2 (5 bases). The CDR3 has 15 residues. Per the germline V gene, CDR1 is LGHDT and CDR2 is YNNKEL (reference sequence). V shed 6 bases and J shed 6 bases, with 18 bases lying between them. The CDR3 DNA sequence: TGTGCCAGCAGTTGGGGAGCAAACCTAGGCAATGAGCAGTTCTTC. This codes for CASSWGANLGNEQFF.